This T cell receptor beta chain was captured in a study of identical twins. The study's findings and limits: Among beta out-of-frame sequences, excess sharing between twins appeared weaker.

Unique molecular identifiers were present on the cDNA, and a universal primer site came from template switching. In TCRdb, the 5' RACE reads were re-called with MiXCR into one record per CDR3 protein. The sample shows 550,000 to 800,000 distinct CDR3 sequences, around 7.5% of them seen only once. This clonotype was found a few times. Its antigen is currently unknown. Germline values: CDR1 SGHTA, CDR2 FQGNSA. V shed 0 bases, J shed 6 bases, and the junction held 9 bases outside the gene matches. The CDR3 sequence is 17 residues long. These same records also appear under a second study, on yellow fever vaccine responses in identical twins.

The source of this sequence is a woman aged 18-29 years in good health. Material: PBMCs. The V and J genes are TRBV7-2 and TRBJ2-1; TRBD2 matches 9 bases. The CDR3 nucleotides are TGTGCCAGCAGCTTAGCGGGCGGGAGGGCCAGAGGCAATGAGCAGTTCTTC. Its translation is CASSLAGGRARGNEQFF.